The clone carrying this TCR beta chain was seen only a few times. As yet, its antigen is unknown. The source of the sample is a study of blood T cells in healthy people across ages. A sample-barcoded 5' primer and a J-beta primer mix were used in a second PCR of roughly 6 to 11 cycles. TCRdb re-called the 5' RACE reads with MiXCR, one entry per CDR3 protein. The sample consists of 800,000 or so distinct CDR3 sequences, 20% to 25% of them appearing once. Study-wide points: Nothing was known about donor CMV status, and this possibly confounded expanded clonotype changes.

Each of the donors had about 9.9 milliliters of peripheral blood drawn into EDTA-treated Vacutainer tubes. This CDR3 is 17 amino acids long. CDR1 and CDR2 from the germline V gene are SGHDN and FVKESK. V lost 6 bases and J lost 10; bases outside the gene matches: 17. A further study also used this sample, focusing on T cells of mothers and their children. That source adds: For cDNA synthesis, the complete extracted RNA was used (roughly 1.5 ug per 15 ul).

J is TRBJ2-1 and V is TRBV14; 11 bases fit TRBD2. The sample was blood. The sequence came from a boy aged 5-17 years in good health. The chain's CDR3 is CASSPPESSGRTGEQFF. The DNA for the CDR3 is TGTGCCAGCAGTCCACCGGAGTCTAGCGGGAGGACGGGAGAGCAGTTCTTC.